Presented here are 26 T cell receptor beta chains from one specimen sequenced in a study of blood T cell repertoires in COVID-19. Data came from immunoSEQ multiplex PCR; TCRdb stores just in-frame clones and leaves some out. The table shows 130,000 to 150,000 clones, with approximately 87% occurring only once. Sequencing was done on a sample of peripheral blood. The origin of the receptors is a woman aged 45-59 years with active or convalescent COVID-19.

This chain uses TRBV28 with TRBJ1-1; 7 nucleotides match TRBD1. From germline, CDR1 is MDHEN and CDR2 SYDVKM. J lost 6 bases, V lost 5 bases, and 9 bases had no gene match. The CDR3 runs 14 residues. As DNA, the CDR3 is TGTGCCAGCAGTCAACCGGGACAGTCTTCTGAAGCTTTCTTT. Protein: CASSQPGQSSEAFF.

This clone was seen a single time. In nucleotides, the CDR3 is TGTGCCAGCAGCGCAATGAGGGACAGGGGTTCACCCCTCCACTTT. Its protein product is CASSAMRDRGSPLHF. This chain connects TRBV9 to TRBJ1-6, with 10 bases matching TRBD1. Germline V CDR1 and CDR2: SGDLS, YYNGEE. With 3 bases clipped from V and 9 bases from J, the junction kept 6 bases outside the gene matches. CDR3 length: 15 amino acids. The full variable domain, rest sourced from reference TRBV9 and TRBJ1-6, is DSGVTQTPKHLITATGQRVTLRCSPRSGDLSVYWYQQSLDQGLQFLIQYYNGEERAKGNILERFSAQQFPDLHSELNLSSLELGDSALYFCASSAMRDRGSPLHFGNGTRLTVT.

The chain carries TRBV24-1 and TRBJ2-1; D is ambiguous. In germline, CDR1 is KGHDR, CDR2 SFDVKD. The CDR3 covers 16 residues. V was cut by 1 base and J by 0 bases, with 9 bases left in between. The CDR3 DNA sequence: TGTGCCACCAGTGATTTTACCGGAGACTCCTACAATGAGCAGTTCTTC. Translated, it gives CATSDFTGDSYNEQFF.

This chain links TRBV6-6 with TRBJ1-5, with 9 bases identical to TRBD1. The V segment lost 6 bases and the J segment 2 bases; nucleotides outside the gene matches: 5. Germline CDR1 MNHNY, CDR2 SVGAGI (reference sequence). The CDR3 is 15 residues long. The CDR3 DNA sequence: TGTGCCAGCAGCCCGGGACAGGGTGGCAATCAGCCCCAGCATTTT. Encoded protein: CASSPGQGGNQPQHF.

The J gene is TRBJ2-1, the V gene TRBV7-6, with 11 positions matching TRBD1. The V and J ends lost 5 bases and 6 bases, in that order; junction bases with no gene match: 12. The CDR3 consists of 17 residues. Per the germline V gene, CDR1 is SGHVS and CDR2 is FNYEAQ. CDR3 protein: CASSILPGQGVGNEQFF. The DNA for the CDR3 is TGTGCCAGCAGCATCCTTCCGGGACAGGGGGTCGGCAATGAGCAGTTCTTC.

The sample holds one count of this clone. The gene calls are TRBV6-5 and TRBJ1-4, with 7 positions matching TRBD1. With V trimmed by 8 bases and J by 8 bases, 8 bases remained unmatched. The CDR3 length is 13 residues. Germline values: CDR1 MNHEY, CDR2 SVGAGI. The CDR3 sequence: CASSQGEAEKLFF. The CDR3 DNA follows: TGTGCCAGCTCCCAGGGGGAAGCGGAAAAACTGTTTTTT.

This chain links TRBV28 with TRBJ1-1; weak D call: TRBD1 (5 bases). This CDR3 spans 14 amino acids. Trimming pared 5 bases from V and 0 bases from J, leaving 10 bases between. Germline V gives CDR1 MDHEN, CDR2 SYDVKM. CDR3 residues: CASSPRVVNTEAFF. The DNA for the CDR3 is TGTGCCAGCAGTCCCAGGGTTGTGAACACTGAAGCTTTCTTT.

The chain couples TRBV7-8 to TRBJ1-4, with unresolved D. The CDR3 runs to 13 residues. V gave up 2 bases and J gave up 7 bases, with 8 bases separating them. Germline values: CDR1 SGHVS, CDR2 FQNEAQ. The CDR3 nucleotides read TGTGCCAGCAGCTTAAGCGGTGGTGAAAAACTGTTTTTT. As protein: CASSLSGGEKLFF.

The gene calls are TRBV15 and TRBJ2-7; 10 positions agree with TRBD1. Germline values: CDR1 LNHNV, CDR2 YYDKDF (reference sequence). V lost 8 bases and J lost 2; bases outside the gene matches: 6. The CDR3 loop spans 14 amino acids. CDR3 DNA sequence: TGTGCCACCGGCCCAGGGACAGGGGCCTACGAGCAGTACTTC. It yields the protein CATGPGTGAYEQYF.

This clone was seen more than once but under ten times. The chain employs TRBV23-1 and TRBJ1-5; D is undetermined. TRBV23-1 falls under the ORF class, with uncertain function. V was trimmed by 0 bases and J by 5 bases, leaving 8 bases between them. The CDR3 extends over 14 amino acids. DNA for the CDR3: TGCGCCAGCAGTCAATCGGGCAGACATCAGCCCCAGCATTTT. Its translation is CASSQSGRHQPQHF.

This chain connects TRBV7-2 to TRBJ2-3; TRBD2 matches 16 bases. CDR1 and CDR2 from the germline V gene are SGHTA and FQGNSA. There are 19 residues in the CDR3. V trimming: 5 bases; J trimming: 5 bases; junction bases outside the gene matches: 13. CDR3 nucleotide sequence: TGTGCCAGCAGCACAGGAGGAGGGACTAGCGGGAGGGCCGAAGATACGCAGTATTTT. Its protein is CASSTGGGTSGRAEDTQYF.

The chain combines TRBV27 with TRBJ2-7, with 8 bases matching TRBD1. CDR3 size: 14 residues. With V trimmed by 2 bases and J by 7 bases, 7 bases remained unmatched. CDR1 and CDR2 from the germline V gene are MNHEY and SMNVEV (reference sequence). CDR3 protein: CASSLDRGVGEQYF. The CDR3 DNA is TGTGCCAGCAGTTTAGACAGGGGAGTTGGGGAGCAGTACTTC.

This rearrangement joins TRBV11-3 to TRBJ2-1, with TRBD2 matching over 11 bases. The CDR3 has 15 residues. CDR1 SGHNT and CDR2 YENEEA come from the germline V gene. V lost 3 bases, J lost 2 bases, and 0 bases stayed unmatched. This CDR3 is CASSFSGGAYNEQFF. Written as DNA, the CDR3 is TGTGCCAGCAGCTTTAGCGGGGGGGCCTACAATGAGCAGTTCTTC.

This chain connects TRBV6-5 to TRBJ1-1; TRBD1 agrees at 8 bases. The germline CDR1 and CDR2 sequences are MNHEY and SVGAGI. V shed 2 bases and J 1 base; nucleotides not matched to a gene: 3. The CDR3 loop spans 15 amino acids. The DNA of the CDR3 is TGTGCCAGCAGTTACAGACAGGGGCGGAACACTGAAGCTTTCTTT. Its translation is CASSYRQGRNTEAFF.

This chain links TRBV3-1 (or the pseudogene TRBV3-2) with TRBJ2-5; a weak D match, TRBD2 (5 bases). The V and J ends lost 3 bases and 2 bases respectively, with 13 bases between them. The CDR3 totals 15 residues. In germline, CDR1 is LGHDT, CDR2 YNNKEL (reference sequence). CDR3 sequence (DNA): TGTGCCAGCAGCCAGGGAAGCGGACGGCAAGAGACCCAGTACTTC. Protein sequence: CASSQGSGRQETQYF.

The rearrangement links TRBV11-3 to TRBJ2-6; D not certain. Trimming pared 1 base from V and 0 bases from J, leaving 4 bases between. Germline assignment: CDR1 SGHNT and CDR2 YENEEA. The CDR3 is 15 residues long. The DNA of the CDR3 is TGTGCCAGCAGCTTAGCAGGCTCTGGGGCCAACGTCCTGACTTTC. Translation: CASSLAGSGANVLTF.

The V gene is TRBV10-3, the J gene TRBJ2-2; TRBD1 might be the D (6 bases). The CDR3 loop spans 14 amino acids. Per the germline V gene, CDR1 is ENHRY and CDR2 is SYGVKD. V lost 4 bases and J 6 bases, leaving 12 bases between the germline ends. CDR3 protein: CAISVRTGSGELFF. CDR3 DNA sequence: TGTGCCATCAGTGTTCGCACAGGGTCCGGGGAGCTGTTTTTT.

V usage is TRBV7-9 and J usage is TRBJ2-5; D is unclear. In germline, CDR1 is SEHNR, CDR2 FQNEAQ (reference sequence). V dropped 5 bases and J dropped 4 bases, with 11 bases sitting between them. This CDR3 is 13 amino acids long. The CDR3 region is CASSHRGGETQYF. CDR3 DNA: TGTGCCAGCAGCCACCGAGGTGGAGAGACCCAGTACTTC.

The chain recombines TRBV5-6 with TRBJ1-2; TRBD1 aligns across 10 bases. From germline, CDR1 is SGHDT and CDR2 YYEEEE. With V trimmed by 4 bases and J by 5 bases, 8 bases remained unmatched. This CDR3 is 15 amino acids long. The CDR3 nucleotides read TGTGCCAGCAGCATCGACAGGGGGCGTGTATATGGCTACACCTTC. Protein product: CASSIDRGRVYGYTF.

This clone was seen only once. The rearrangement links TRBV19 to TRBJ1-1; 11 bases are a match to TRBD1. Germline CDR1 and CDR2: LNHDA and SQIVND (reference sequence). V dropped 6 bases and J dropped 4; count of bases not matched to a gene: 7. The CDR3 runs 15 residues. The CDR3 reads CASRRTGTGGTEAFF. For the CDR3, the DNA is TGTGCCAGTAGGCGCACCGGGACAGGGGGCACTGAAGCTTTCTTT.

CDR3 bases: TGTGCCAGCAGCCACCAGGCGGGGCCAATTGAAGCTTTCTTT. It specifies CASSHQAGPIEAFF. The V and J genes are TRBV7-9 and TRBJ1-1; D possibly corresponds to TRBD1 (5 bases). The CDR3 length is 14 residues. Germline CDR1 is SEHNR and CDR2 is FQNEAQ (reference sequence). The V end was cut by 5 bases, the J end by 7 bases, with 17 bases between. Together with reference TRBV7-9 and TRBJ1-1, the CDR3 gives the full variable domain: DTGVSQNPRHKITKRGQNVTFRCDPISEHNRLYWYRQTLGQGPEFLTYFQNEAQLEKSRLLSDRFSAERPKGSFSTLEIQRTEQGDSAMYLCASSHQAGPIEAFFGQGTRLTVV.

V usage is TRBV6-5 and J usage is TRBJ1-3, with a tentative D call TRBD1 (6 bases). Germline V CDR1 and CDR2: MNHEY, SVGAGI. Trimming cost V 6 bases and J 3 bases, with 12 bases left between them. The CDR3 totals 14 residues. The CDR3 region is CASSPRGGGNTIYF. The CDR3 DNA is TGTGCCAGCAGCCCAAGGGGGGGTGGAAACACCATATATTTT.

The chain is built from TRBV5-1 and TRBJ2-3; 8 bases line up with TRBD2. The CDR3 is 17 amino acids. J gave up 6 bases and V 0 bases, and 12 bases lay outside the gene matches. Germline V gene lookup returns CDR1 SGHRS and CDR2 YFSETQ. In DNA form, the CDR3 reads TGCGCCAGCAGCTTGGCCTGGGGCGGGGGGTTATTCGATACGCAGTATTTT. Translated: CASSLAWGGGLFDTQYF. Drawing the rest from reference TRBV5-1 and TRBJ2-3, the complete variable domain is KAGVTQTPRYLIKTRGQQVTLSCSPISGHRSVSWYQQTPGQGLQFLFEYFSETQRNKGNFPGRFSGRQFSNSRSEMNVSTLELGDSALYLCASSLAWGGGLFDTQYFGPGTRLTVL.

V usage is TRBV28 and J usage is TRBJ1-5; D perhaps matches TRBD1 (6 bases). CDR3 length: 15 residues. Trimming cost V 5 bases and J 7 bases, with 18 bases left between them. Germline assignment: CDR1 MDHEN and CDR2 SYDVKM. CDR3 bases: TGTGCCAGCAGTACTCCAACAGGGTTGGGGCAGCCCCAGCATTTT. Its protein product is CASSTPTGLGQPQHF.

The CDR3, as DNA: TGCGCCAGCAGTAGAGACAGGGTGGCGGCTAATGAAAAACTGTTTTTT. The encoded protein is CASSRDRVAANEKLFF. This chain uses TRBV5-1 with TRBJ1-4; 7 bases are shared with TRBD1. V lost 5 bases, J lost 3 bases, and 10 bases stayed unmatched. In germline, CDR1 is SGHRS, CDR2 YFSETQ. The CDR3 is 16 residues long.

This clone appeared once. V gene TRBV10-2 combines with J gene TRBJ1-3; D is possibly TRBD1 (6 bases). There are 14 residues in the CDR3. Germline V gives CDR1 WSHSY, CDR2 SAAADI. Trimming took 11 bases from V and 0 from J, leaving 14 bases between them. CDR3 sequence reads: CAAKAGASGNTIYF. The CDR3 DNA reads TGCGCCGCGAAGGCAGGGGCCTCTGGAAACACCATATATTTT.